This T cell receptor beta chain was recovered during a study of T cell repertoires in cytomegalovirus infection. This clonotype has a handful of counts. MiXCR was run by TCRdb on the reads, yielding one entry per CDR3 protein. The sample has around 440,000 distinct CDR3 sequences; about 11% are singletons. The TCR sequence derives from a human donor in good health (CMV status not recorded). Some clones in this sample may be carry-over from other donors' samples. Sequencing was carried out using PBMCs.

The CDR3, as DNA: TGTGCCAGCAGTCTACAGGCCAAGGAGTACTTC. Translated: CASSLQAKEYF. The chain employs TRBV6-1 and TRBJ2-7; D is possibly TRBD1 (5 bases). CDR3 length: 11 amino acids. The germline gives CDR1 MNHNS, CDR2 SASEGT. V was cut by 5 bases and J by 11 bases, with 13 bases left in between.